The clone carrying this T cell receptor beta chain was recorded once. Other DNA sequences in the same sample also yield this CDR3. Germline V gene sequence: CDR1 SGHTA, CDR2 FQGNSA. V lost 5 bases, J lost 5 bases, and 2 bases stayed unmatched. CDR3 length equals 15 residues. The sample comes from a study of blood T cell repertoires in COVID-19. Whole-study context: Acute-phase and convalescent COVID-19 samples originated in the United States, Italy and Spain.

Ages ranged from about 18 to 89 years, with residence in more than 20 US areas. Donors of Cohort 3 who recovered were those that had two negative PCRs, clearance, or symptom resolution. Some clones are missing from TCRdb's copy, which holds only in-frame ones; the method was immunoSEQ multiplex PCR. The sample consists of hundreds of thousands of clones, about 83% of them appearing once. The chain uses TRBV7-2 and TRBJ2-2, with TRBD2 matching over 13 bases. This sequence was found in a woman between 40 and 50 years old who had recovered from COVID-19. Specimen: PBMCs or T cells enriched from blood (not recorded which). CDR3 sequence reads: CASSQGLAGTGELFF. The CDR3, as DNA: TGTGCCAGCAGCCAGGGACTAGCGGGAACCGGGGAGCTGTTTTTT.